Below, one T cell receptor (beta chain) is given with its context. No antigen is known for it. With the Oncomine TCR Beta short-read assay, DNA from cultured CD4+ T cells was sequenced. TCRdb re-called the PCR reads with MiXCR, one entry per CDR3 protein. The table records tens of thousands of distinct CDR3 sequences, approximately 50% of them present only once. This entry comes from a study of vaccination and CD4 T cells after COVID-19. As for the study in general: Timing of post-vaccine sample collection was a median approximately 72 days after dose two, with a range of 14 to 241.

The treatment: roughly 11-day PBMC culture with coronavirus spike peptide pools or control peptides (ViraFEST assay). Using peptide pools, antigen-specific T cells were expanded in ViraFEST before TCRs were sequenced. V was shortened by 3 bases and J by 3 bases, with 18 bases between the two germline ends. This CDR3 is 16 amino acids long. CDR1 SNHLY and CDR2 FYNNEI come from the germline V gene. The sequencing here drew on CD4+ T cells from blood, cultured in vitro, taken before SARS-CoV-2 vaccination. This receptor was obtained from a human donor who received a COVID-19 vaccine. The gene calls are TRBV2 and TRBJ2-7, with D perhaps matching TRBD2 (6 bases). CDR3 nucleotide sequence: TGTGCCAGCAGTGATCGGGTTGGACTAACCTTCTACGAGCAGTACTTC. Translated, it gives CASSDRVGLTFYEQYF.